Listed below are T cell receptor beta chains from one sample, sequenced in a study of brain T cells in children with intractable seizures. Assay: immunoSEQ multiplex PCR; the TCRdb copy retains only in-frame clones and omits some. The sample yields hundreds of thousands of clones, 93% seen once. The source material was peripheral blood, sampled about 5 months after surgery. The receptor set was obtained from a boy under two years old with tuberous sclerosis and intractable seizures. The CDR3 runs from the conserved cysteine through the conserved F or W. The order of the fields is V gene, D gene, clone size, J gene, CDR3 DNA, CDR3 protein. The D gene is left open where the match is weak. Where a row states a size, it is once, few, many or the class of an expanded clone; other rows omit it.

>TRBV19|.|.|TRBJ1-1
TGTGCCAGCTCCCATGGGAGGTTGAACACTGAAGCTTTCTTT
CASSHGRLNTEAFF
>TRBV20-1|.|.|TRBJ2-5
TGCAGTGCTAGTGCACAGGGAGAGACCCAGTACTTC
CSASAQGETQYF
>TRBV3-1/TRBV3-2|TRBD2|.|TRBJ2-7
TGTGCCAGCAGCAGGTCTAGCGGGCCAGGGGAGCAGTACTTC
CASSRSSGPGEQYF
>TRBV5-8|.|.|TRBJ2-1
TGTGCCAGCAGCTTGGAGGGCGGGATGGTGGATGAGCAGTTCTTC
CASSLEGGMVDEQFF
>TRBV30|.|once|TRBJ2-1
TGTGCCTGGAGTGTACGCGGGTATGAGCAGTTCTTC
CAWSVRGYEQFF
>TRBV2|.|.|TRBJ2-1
TGTGCCAGCAGTGATGGCAGGGTAGGTGAGCAGTTCTTC
CASSDGRVGEQFF
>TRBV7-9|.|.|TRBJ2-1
TGTGCCAGCAGCTTAGGGCGAGTGCTCTCCTACAATGAGCAGTTCTTC
CASSLGRVLSYNEQFF
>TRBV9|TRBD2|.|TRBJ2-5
TGTGCCAGCAGCATAACTAGCGGGATAGAGACCCAGTACTTC
CASSITSGIETQYF
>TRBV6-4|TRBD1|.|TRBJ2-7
TGTGCCAGCAGTGATAAAGGGGGCAGGTCCTACGAGCAGTACTTC
CASSDKGGRSYEQYF
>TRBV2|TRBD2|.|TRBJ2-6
TGTGCCAGCCAGCGGGAGCACTATTCTGGGGCCAACGTCCTGACTTTC
CASQREHYSGANVLTF
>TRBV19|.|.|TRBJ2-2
TGTGCCAGCCGGGGCAACCCGAACACCGGGGAGCTGTTTTTT
CASRGNPNTGELFF
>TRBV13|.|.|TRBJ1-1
TGTGCCAGCAGCTCCCCCTACAGGGTCGGCACTGAAGCTTTCTTT
CASSSPYRVGTEAFF
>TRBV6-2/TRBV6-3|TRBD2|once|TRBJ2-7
TGTGCCAGCAGTCGGACTAGCCGATCCTACGAGCAGTACTTC
CASSRTSRSYEQYF
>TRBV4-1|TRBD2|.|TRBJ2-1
TGCGCCAGCAGCCTCCCGGGACTAGCGGGATCCAATGAGCAGTTCTTC
CASSLPGLAGSNEQFF
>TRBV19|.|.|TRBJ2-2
TGTGCCAGTAGTCCGCCGGGACTCGCGAACACCGGGGAGCTGTTTTTT
CASSPPGLANTGELFF
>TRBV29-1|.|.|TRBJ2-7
TGCAGCGTTGGGGACAACTACGAGCAGTACTTC
CSVGDNYEQYF
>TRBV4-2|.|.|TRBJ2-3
TGTGCCAGCAGCCAATACTACCCGACTAGTTTAGATGATTCAGATACGCAGTATTTT
CASSQYYPTSLDDSDTQYF
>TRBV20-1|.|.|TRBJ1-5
TGCAGTGCTACTGACAGCGAAGGCCTTAATAGCAATCAGCCCCAGCATTTT
CSATDSEGLNSNQPQHF
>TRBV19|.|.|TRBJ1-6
TGTGCCAGTAGTTTAAGACAGGCCCAACAATCACCCCTCCACTTT
CASSLRQAQQSPLHF
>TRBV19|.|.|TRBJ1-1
TGTGCCAGTAGTGCGGGTGAAGCTTTCTTT
CASSAGEAFF
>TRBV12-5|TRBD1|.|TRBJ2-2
TGTGCTAGTGGTTTCGGACAGGGGGCGACCGGGGAGCTGTTTTTT
CASGFGQGATGELFF
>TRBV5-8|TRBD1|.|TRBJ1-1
TGTGCCAGCAGCGGGGGGACAGACACCTCTGAAGCTTTCTTT
CASSGGTDTSEAFF
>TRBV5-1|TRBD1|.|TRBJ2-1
TGCGCCAGCAGCCATCCCCCAGGGGGCGCTTACAATGAGCAGTTCTTC
CASSHPPGGAYNEQFF
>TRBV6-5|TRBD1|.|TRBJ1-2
TGTGCCAGCAGTAGGGAGGCAGGGGGCTCCTATGGCTACACCTTC
CASSREAGGSYGYTF
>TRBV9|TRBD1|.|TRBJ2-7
TGTGCCAGCAGCGCCCAAGGGGGACAGGGGATTGGCGAGCAGTACTTC
CASSAQGGQGIGEQYF
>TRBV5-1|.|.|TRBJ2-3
TGCGCCAGCAGCTTGAGCACAGATACGCAGTATTTT
CASSLSTDTQYF
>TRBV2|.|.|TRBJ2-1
TGTGCCAGCAGTGTTCCGAGCTCCTACAATGAGCAGTTCTTC
CASSVPSSYNEQFF
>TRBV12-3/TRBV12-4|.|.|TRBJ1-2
TGTGCCAGCAGTTTGGGCATTAACTATGGCTACACCTTC
CASSLGINYGYTF